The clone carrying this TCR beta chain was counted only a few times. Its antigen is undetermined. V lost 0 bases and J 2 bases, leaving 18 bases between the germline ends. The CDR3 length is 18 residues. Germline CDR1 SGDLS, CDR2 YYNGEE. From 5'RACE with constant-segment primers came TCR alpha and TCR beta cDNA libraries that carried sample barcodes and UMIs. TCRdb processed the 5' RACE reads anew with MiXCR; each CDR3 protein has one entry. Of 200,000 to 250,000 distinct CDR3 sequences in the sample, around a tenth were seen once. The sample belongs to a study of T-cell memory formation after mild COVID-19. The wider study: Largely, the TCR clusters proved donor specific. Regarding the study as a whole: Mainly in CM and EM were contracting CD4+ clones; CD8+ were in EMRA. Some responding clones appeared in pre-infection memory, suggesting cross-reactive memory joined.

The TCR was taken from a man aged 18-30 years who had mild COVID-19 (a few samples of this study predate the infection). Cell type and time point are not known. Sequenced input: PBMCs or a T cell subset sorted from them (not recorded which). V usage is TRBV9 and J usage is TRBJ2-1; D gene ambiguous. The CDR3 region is CASSVGGGQIVTYNEQFF. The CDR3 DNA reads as TGTGCCAGCAGCGTAGGAGGTGGGCAGATCGTTACCTACAATGAGCAGTTCTTC.